This T cell receptor beta chain was sequenced during a study of memory CD4+ T cells and cytomegalovirus serostatus. Overall study context: This sample comes from healthy Belgian adults, 9 CMV seropositive, under 25 seronegative. General study points: Suggested: most of the CMV-linked TCR signature lies in CD4+ memory cells. CD4+ memory repertoires contained 67 of 164 reported CMV TCRbeta sequences.

Concerning this clone: Its antigen is unidentified.

The germline V and J ends were trimmed by 3 bases and 6 bases, with 11 bases remaining between them. This CDR3 has 13 residues. Method: immunoSEQ multiplex PCR; TCRdb's copy keeps in-frame clones and lacks some. This table holds 50,000 or so clones, about 83% found once. The sort gate was single viable CD3+CD4+CD8-CD45RO+ cells for memory CD4+ T cells. Serum IgG to CMV pp150, pp28, p38 and p52 defined serostatus. What was sequenced was memory CD4+ T cells from blood. The chain employs TRBV6-7 and TRBJ1-2, with D maybe TRBD1 (5 bases). TRBV6-7 qualifies as an ORF whose function is uncertain. The sequence was obtained from an adult in good health and CMV-seropositive. CDR3 coding DNA: TGTGCCAGCAGTTATCAGGGACCAAATGGCTACACCTTC. This codes for CASSYQGPNGYTF.